This TCR beta chain was retrieved from a study of Ad26.COV2.S vaccination and SARS-CoV-2 variants (dated by TCRdb to the early 2020s). As for the study more broadly: Donors in the vaccine arm were drawn from COV1001, a phase I-IIa trial of Ad26.COV2.S in healthy adults that was multicentre, randomized, double-blind and placebo-controlled. Ad26.COV2.S was administered intramuscularly at a dose of 5x10^10 or 1x10^11 viral particles, either as one shot or as two shots given 56 days apart. The specificity and breadth of SARS-CoV-2-reactive T cell receptors after Ad26.COV2.S vaccination were assessed by TCRbeta repertoire sequencing. A total of roughly 32 samples were included in the TCR-sequenced set, comprising around 19 Ad26.COV2.S vaccine recipients, 5 placebo recipients and 8 SARS-CoV-2 convalescent individuals. Participants in the trial were split at random into five groups of five each, receiving low-dose or high-dose Ad26.COV2.S once or twice, or else placebo on both occasions. Blinding of investigators to trial group allocation was maintained during experiments and outcome assessment.

About this clone itself: Its cognate antigen has yet to be identified. Base qualities are missing; no much larger clone stands one base away.

Taken with the paper, the label for treatment or condition translates to: around 19 received Ad26.COV2.S at low or high dose, single or two shots; several received placebo; per-sample allocation not given. Repertoires of vaccine and placebo recipients were sequenced from samples taken on day 63 after the first injection. Between 29 July and 7 August 2020, Cohort 1b enrolled about two dozen adults aged 18-55 years at one site in Boston, USA. Ad26.COV2.S was a replication-incompetent adenovirus type 26 vector that expressed a prefusion-stabilized SARS-CoV-2 spike protein derived from the original Wuhan strain. On the study overall, not on this receptor specifically: After vaccination, substantial breadth of spike-specific CD8+ and CD4+ T cell responses was reported. Ad26.COV2.S recipients had higher spike-specific TCR breadth than placebo recipients (P = 0.0014). Vaccine and placebo recipients had similar non-spike TCR breadth, a finding consistent with the vaccine containing only spike. The study lacked the statistical power to compare responses across vaccine doses or regimens. It was noted by the authors that total T cell responses may have been underestimated by the TCR breadth and depth analyses.

TCRbeta CDR3 regions were sequenced with the immunoSEQ Assay. After extraction, genomic DNA underwent amplification by bias-controlled multiplex PCR, followed by high-throughput sequencing. Turning to the authors' computational methods: Collapsing and filtering of sequences were performed to quantify the absolute abundance of each unique TCRbeta CDR3 region. T cell fraction was estimated by normalizing TCRbeta template counts to usable DNA, which was measured by amplifying reference genes present in all nucleated cells. Repertoire TCRs were annotated as SARS-CoV-2-specific when V gene, CDR3 amino acid sequence and J gene were exactly matched to a known reactive TCR set. MIRA supplied the reference SARS-CoV-2 TCR set, which was filtered for enrichment in COVID-19-positive ImmuneCODE repertoires so that public or cross-reactive TCRs were removed. Using the MIRA antigens, annotated TCRs were further analysed by specific ORF or by position within an ORF. Breadth was defined as the number of annotated unique rearrangements divided by the total number of unique productive rearrangements, and depth was defined as the summed frequency of the annotated unique rearrangements. TCR breadth was compared between groups using two-sided Wilcoxon rank-sum tests. TCRdb took this table from immuneACCESS and kept in-frame rearrangements with V and J called. Such tables lack part of the clones; where checked against another copy, unresolved V genes explain under half of the gap, and the rest is unexplained. V, J and clone size are taken as reported in that table, and D and trimming were inferred from the DNA itself. A total of approximately 450,000 clones appear in this sample, about 93% of them only once. The ten top clones hold 12% of the sample.

This specimen was peripheral blood, taken in a trial of Ad26.COV2.S vaccine versus placebo. The origin of this receptor is a person between 18 and 59 years old who received the Ad26.COV2.S COVID-19 vaccine or a placebo.

The nucleotide sequence reads TGCGCCAGCAGCAGAAGGACAGGAGATTACAATGAGCAGTTCTTC. Its amino acids are CASSRRTGDYNEQFF. The chain is encoded by TRBV5-1 joined to TRBJ2-1, with TRBD1 matching 7 junction bases. The CDR3 runs 15 amino acids, cysteine and phenylalanine included. The read is trimmed to its CDR3 DNA, 45 bases read in frame from base 1. V trim: 4 bases; J trim: 4 bases; unmatched bases: 8. Taken from the germline V gene, the CDR1 and CDR2 loops are SGHRS and YFSETQ.